One and the same sample provided the 2 T cell receptor beta chains below, sequenced in a study of sequential checkpoint blockade in melanoma. Repertoires were generated with immunoSEQ multiplex PCR, while TCRdb's copy carries only in-frame clones and drops some. The sample shows more than 7,000 clones, roughly 78% of them seen only once. Treatment of the sample: randomized to nivolumab then ipilimumab (arm A) or the reverse (arm B). Material: CD8+ T cells sorted from blood (inferred from file names), obtained from a patient given nivolumab and ipilimumab in sequence. Receptors were obtained from a human donor with melanoma.

This chain joins TRBV14 and TRBJ2-1; TRBD2 agrees at 11 bases. The CDR3 contains 19 residues. J was trimmed by 4 bases and V by 0 bases; bases with no gene match: 11. Per the germline V gene, CDR1 is SGHDN and CDR2 is FVKESK. This CDR3 is CASSQDLGTSGRLYNEQFF. DNA for the CDR3: TGTGCCAGCAGCCAAGATCTAGGAACTAGCGGGAGACTTTACAATGAGCAGTTCTTC. Drawing the rest from reference TRBV14 and TRBJ2-1, the complete variable domain is EAGVTQFPSHSVIEKGQTVTLRCDPISGHDNLYWYRRVMGKEIKFLLHFVKESKQDESGMPNNRFLAERTGGTYSTLKVQPAELEDSGVYFCASSQDLGTSGRLYNEQFFGPGTRLTVL.

V and J are TRBV7-6 and TRBJ2-7; 7 positions match TRBD1. Germline-derived CDR1 and CDR2 are SGHVS and FNYEAQ. CDR3 length equals 15 residues. The ends lost 3 bases at V and 4 bases at J; junction bases unmatched: 9. The CDR3 nucleotides are TGTGCCAGCAGCTTTGGGCAGGGGGTGGTATACGAGCAGTACTTC. Its translation: CASSFGQGVVYEQYF.